In its sample, the clone carrying this T cell receptor (beta chain) was seen a few times. Its antigen is as yet unknown. TCRdb analysed the 5' RACE reads with MiXCR anew, one entry per CDR3 protein. The sample comprises 200,000 to 300,000 distinct CDR3 sequences, roughly 6.2% of which are singletons, and 1.1% rests with the top ten. This sample stems from a study of T cells after yellow fever vaccination. Regarding the study as a whole: The presence of abundant clonotypes contaminating from the bulk population was possible in FACS-sorted repertoires. Post-booster samples contained most primary-vaccination clones (approximately 96% CD4, around 90% CD8). On re-exposure, the response was weaker but peaked faster, at day 5 versus 15.

The receptor comes from a man aged 25 to 40 who received the YFV17D yellow fever vaccine. Specimen: CD4+ T cells sorted from PBMCs, collected on the day of the yellow fever booster vaccination.

The CDR3 DNA follows: TGCGCCAGCAGCTTTGCCGGGCCTCGGCCCTTCTTC. It is translated as CASSFAGPRPFF. V is TRBV5-1 and J is TRBJ2-1; unclear D gene. V dropped 2 bases and J dropped 16 bases, with 16 bases sitting between them. The CDR3 totals 12 residues. The germline V gene has CDR1 SGHRS and CDR2 YFSETQ.